This T cell receptor beta chain was found in a study of shared T cell receptors in the human thymus. The V gene lost 2 bases and the J gene lost 6 bases, with 11 bases spanning the gap. Germline CDR1 is GTSNPN and CDR2 is SVGIG (reference sequence). CDR3 size: 12 residues. Clones were read by immunoSEQ multiplex PCR, and TCRdb kept only the in-frame ones, dropping some. The repertoire holds hundreds of thousands of clones, with more than 75% as singletons. Separately, the same data were catalogued under a study of human thymus T cells. That report adds: It was from resections taken during corrective heart surgery that the thymus tissue came. Thymic as well as blood repertoires seemed to favor certain V and J genes unevenly. Unrelated individuals reportedly shared highly overlapping thymic TCR repertoires.

The TCR originated in a boy under two years old with a congenital heart defect. The source material was thymocytes. J is TRBJ2-7 and V is TRBV30, with a possible D match to TRBD2 (5 bases). As DNA, the CDR3 is TGTGCCTGGAGTCTCGGGAAAGGCGAGCAGTACTTC. Translating it yields CAWSLGKGEQYF.